The T cell receptor beta chain described here comes from a study of blood T cell repertoires in COVID-19. The wider study: Samples representing acute and convalescent COVID-19 were sourced from the United States, Italy and Spain. Sources were T cells, B-cell-depleted T cells, or PBMCs; the material itself was cDNA or gDNA.

V was cut by 2 bases and J by 9 bases, with 11 bases left in between. Germline V lookup: CDR1 LGHNT, CDR2 FRNRAP. The CDR3 runs to 14 residues. Original data processing: Reference gene primer amplification in the assay estimated nucleated cell counts. The data were produced by immunoSEQ multiplex PCR, yet TCRdb's version contains in-frame clones alone and is incomplete. V, J and clone size reflect that table, while D and trimming were determined from the DNA. The sample carries hundreds of thousands of clones, roughly four fifths recorded once. Specimen: peripheral blood. The chain employs TRBV12-5 and TRBJ1-6; TRBD1 might be the D (6 bases). The TCR comes from a woman older than 75 with acute or convalescent COVID-19. The CDR3, as DNA: TGTGCTAGTGGTTTGCCACAGGGTAGTTCACCCCTCCACTTT. It yields the protein CASGLPQGSSPLHF.